This TCR beta chain was identified during a study of blood T cell repertoires in COVID-19. Whole-study context: Acute and convalescent COVID-19 samples came from the United States, Italy and Spain.

Between the trimmed V and J ends, which lost 4 bases and 3 bases, there was a span of 12 bases. CDR1 is LGHDT and CDR2 is YNNKEL in the germline V gene (reference sequence). The CDR3 totals 15 residues. Profiled with immunoSEQ multiplex PCR; TCRdb holds only in-frame clones, not every one. The table shows under 80,000 clones, with around 83% occurring only once. Source material: peripheral blood. This sequence originates from a man older than 75 with acute or convalescent COVID-19. V gene TRBV3-1 (or the pseudogene TRBV3-2) combines with J gene TRBJ1-4, with a possible D match to TRBD1 (6 bases). The CDR3 region has the DNA TGTGCCAGCAGCCCCCCCGGACAGTCTAATGAAAAACTGTTTTTT. Protein sequence: CASSPPGQSNEKLFF.